The clone carrying this TCR beta chain was seen repeatedly, ten times or more. Its antigen is not known. TCRdb re-analysed the 5' RACE reads in MiXCR, keeping a single row per CDR3 protein. The table shows about 220,000 distinct CDR3 sequences, with roughly 25% occurring only once. Trimming pared 6 bases from V and 5 bases from J, leaving 13 bases between. The CDR3 runs to 14 residues. Germline CDR1 is SEHNR and CDR2 is FQNEAQ (reference sequence). This sample stems from a study of CD8 T cells in ankylosing spondylitis. Study outcomes and limitations: With a CD8+ phenotype, disease-linked clones were relatively rare in peripheral blood. Among TCR beta sequences, a motif of fewer than 10 highly homologous variants appeared characteristic of ankylosing spondylitis blood. Reportedly, significant enrichment of disease-linked clones occurred in matched ankylosing spondylitis synovial fluid.

The origin of this receptor is a male donor with ankylosing spondylitis or in good health (not recorded which). The sequenced sample was blood, either unsorted or a sorted T cell fraction (not recorded which). The gene calls are TRBV7-9 and TRBJ1-4; D gene unclear. In nucleotides, the CDR3 is TGTGCCAGCAGTGCCGGGAGGGAAAATGAAAAACTGTTTTTT. Its protein product is CASSAGRENEKLFF.